Detailed here is one TCR beta chain. Its specificity is unknown. Second doses that came at about 4 or about 12 weeks were put together. Germline assignment: CDR1 SNHLY and CDR2 FYNNEI. V was pared by 4 bases and J by 6 bases, with 17 bases between. This CDR3 is built from 15 residues. TCRdb keeps only in-frame clones here, not all; method: immunoSEQ multiplex PCR. The profile shows 80,000 to 95,000 clones, 85% to 90% of them singletons. This sample was taken from a study of T cell responses to AZD1222 COVID-19 vaccine. Study observations and caveats: Baseline testing showed seropositivity in only a handful of AZD1222 recipients. Spike-specific TCR breadth rose after two AZD1222 doses, and depth rose as well. Donors were mostly white British, more females; clonal diversity possibly underestimated.

Sequencing used peripheral blood, obtained 28 days after the second AZD1222 dose. The chain links TRBV2 to TRBJ2-3, with D possibly being TRBD2 (6 bases). The source is an adult who received the AZD1222 COVID-19 vaccine. The CDR3 DNA sequence: TGTGCCAGCAGTGTATCGGGGGTGGAAGGGGATACGCAGTATTTT. Translated, it gives CASSVSGVEGDTQYF. The entire variable domain, with the rest obtained from reference TRBV2 and TRBJ2-3, is as follows: EPEVTQTPSHQVTQMGQEVILRCVPISNHLYFYWYRQILGQKVEFLVSFYNNEISEKSEIFDDQFSVERPDGSNFTLKIRSTKLEDSAMYFCASSVSGVEGDTQYFGPGTRLTVL.